This T cell receptor beta chain came from a study of blood T cell repertoires in COVID-19. Study-level information: Samples of COVID-19 (acute and convalescent) were obtained from the United States, Italy and Spain.

The method was immunoSEQ multiplex PCR; TCRdb's version includes in-frame clones alone and lacks a portion of them. The sample lists hundreds of thousands of clones; roughly 87% were seen once. The germline V gene encodes CDR1 SGHTA and CDR2 FQGNSA. J lost 4 bases, V lost 5 bases, and 13 bases had no gene match. The CDR3 runs to 16 residues. Material: PBMCs or T cells enriched from blood (not recorded which). The clonotype was recovered from a young woman who had recovered from COVID-19. The chain recombines TRBV7-2 with TRBJ1-2; 7 nucleotides align to TRBD1. CDR3 region: CASSPAMDRFGYGYTF. DNA of the CDR3: TGTGCCAGCAGCCCGGCGATGGACAGGTTTGGCTATGGCTACACCTTC.